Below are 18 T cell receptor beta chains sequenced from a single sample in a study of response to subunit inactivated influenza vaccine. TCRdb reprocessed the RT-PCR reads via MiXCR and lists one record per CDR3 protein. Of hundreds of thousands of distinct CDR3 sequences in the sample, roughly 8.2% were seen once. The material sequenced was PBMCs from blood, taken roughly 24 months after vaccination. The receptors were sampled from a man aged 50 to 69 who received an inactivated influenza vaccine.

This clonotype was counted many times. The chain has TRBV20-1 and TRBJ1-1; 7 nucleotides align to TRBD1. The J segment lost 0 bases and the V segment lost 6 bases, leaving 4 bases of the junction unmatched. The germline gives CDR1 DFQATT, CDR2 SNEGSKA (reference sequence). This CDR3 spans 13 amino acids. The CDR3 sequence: CSAPQGLNTEAFF. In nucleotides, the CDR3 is TGCAGTGCCCCACAGGGGTTGAACACTGAAGCTTTCTTT.

The chain's CDR3 is CASSLTALAASPTEQFF. In DNA form, the CDR3 reads TGTGCCAGCAGCTTAACGGCACTAGCGGCAAGTCCCACTGAGCAGTTCTTC. This chain links TRBV7-3 with TRBJ2-1; the match to TRBD2 covers 8 bases. Germline-derived CDR1 and CDR2 are SGHTA and FQGTGA. Trimming removed 0 bases from V and 9 bases from J; junction bases left unmatched: 13. This CDR3 has 17 residues.

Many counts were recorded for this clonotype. Written as DNA, the CDR3 is TGCGCCAGCAGCGCCTTGGACCCTGAACAAGAGACCCAGTACTTC. This codes for CASSALDPEQETQYF. The chain couples TRBV5-1 to TRBJ2-5; D not resolved. Germline CDR1 reads SGHRS; CDR2 reads YFSETQ. The V and J ends lost 4 bases and 2 bases respectively, with 15 bases between them. CDR3 size: 15 residues. Full variable domain (outside the CDR3, taken from reference TRBV5-1 and TRBJ2-5): KAGVTQTPRYLIKTRGQQVTLSCSPISGHRSVSWYQQTPGQGLQFLFEYFSETQRNKGNFPGRFSGRQFSNSRSEMNVSTLELGDSALYLCASSALDPEQETQYFGPGTRLLVL.

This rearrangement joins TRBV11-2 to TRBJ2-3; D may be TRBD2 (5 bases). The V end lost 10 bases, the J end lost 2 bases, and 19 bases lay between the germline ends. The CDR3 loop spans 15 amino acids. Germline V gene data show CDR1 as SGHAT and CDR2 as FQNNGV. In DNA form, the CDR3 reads TGTGCCACCAGAGATAGGATAGCGAACACAGATACGCAGTATTTT. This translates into CATRDRIANTDTQYF.

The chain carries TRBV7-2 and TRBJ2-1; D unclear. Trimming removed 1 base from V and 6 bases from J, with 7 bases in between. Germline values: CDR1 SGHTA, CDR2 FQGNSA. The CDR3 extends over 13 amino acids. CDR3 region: CASSLEFGNEQFF. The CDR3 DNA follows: TGTGCCAGCAGCTTAGAGTTTGGCAATGAGCAGTTCTTC.

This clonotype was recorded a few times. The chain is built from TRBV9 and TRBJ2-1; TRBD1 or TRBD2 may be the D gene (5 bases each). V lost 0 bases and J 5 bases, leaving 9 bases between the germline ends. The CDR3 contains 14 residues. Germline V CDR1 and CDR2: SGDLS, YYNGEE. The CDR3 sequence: CASSVGEGNNEQFF. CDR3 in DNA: TGTGCCAGCAGCGTAGGAGAGGGGAACAATGAGCAGTTCTTC. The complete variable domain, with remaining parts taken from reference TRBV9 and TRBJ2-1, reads DSGVTQTPKHLITATGQRVTLRCSPRSGDLSVYWYQQSLDQGLQFLIQYYNGEERAKGNILERFSAQQFPDLHSELNLSSLELGDSALYFCASSVGEGNNEQFFGPGTRLTVL.

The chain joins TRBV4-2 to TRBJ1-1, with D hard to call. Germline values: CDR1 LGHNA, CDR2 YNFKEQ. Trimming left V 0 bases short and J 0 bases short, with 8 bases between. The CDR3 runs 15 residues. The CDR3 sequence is CASSQDVPMNTEAFF. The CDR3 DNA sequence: TGTGCCAGCAGCCAAGATGTCCCCATGAACACTGAAGCTTTCTTT.

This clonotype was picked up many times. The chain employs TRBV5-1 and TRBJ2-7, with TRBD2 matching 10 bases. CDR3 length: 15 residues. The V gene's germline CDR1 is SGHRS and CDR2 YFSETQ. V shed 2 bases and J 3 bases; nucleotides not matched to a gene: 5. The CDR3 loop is CASSFDLAGVYEQYF. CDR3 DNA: TGCGCCAGCAGCTTCGACCTAGCGGGGGTCTACGAGCAGTACTTC.

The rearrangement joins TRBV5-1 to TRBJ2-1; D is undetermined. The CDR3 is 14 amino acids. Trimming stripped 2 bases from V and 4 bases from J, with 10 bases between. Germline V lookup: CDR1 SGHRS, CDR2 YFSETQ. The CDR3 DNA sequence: TGCGCCAGCAGCTTACAACCAGCTTACAATGAGCAGTTCTTC. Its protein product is CASSLQPAYNEQFF.

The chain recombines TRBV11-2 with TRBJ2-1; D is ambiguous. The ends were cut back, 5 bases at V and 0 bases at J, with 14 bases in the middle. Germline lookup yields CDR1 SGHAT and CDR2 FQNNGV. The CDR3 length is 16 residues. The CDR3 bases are TGTGCCAGCAGCATCCCGGGTCTGAGCTCCTACAATGAGCAGTTCTTC. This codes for CASSIPGLSSYNEQFF.

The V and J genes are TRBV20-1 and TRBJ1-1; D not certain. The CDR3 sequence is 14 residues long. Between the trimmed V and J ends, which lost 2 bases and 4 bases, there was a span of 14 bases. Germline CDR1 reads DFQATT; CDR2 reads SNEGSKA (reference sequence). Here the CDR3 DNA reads TGCAGTGCTAGATTGAGCAGAGTAGTCACTGAAGCTTTCTTT. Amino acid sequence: CSARLSRVVTEAFF.

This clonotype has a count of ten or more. This chain's CDR3 is CASSLGPGPENEKLFF. The CDR3 coding sequence is TGTGCCAGCAGCCTCGGCCCGGGACCGGAAAATGAAAAACTGTTTTTT. The rearrangement uses TRBV7-4 and TRBJ1-4; a weak D match, TRBD1 (5 bases). The length of the CDR3 is 16 residues. Looked up from germline, CDR1 is SGHVT and CDR2 is SQSDAQ. The V gene lost 5 bases and the J gene lost 5 bases, with 18 bases spanning the gap. The full variable domain, with the rest looked up from reference TRBV7-4 and TRBJ1-4, is GAGVSQSPRYKVAKRGRDVALRCDSISGHVTLYWYRQTLGQGSEVLTYSQSDAQRDKSGRPSGRFSAERPERSVSTLKIQRTEQGDSAVYLCASSLGPGPENEKLFFGSGTQLSVL.

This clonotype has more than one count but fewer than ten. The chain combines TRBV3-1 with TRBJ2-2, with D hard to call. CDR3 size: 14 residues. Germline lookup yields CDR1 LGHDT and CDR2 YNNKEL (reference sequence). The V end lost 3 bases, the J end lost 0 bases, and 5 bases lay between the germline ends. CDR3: CASSHDPNTGELFF. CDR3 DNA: TGTGCCAGCAGCCATGACCCGAACACCGGGGAGCTGTTTTTT.

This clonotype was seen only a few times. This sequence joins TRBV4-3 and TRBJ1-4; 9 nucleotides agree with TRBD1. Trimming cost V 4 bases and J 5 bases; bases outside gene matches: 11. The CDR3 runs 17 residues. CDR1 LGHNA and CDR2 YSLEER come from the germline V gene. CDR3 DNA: TGCGCCAGCAGCCGACACACACCGGGACAGGGAAATGAAAAACTGTTTTTT. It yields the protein CASSRHTPGQGNEKLFF.

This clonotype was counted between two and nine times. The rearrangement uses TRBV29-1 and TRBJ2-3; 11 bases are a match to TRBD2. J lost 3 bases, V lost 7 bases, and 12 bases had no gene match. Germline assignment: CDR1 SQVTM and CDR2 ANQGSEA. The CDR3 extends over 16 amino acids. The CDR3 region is CSAAYYRLAGTDTQYF. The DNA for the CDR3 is TGCAGCGCCGCCTACTACAGACTAGCGGGAACAGATACGCAGTATTTT.

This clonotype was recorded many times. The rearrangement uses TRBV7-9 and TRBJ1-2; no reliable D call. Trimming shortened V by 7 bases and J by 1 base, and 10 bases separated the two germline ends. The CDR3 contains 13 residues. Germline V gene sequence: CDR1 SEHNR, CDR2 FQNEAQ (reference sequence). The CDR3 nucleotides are TGTGCCAGCACCCCGGGTTTTAACTATGGCTACACCTTC. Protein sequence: CASTPGFNYGYTF.

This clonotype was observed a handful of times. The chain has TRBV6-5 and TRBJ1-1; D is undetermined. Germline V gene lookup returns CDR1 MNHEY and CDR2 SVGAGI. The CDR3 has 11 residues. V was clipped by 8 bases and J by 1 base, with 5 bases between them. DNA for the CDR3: TGTGCCAGCTCCACGAACACTGAAGCTTTCTTT. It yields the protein CASSTNTEAFF.

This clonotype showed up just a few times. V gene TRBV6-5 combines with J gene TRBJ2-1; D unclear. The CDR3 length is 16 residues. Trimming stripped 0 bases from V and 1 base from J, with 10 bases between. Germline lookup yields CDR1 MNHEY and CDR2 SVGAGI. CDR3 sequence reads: CASSYSYLRSYNEQFF. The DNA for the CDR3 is TGTGCCAGCAGTTACTCTTACCTACGATCCTACAATGAGCAGTTCTTC.